The sequence of this T cell receptor (beta chain) was determined in a study of blood T cells in healthy people across ages. This CDR3 is built from 14 residues. V was cut by 7 bases and J by 2 bases, with 13 bases left in between. Germline V gene sequence: CDR1 KGHDR, CDR2 SFDVKD. Alongside a J-beta primer mix, a sample-barcoded 5' primer served in a second PCR lasting about 6 to 11 cycles. One entry per CDR3 protein results from TCRdb running MiXCR on the 5' RACE reads. The sample includes hundreds of thousands of distinct CDR3 sequences, about half seen only once; the top ten take 15% to 20%. This chain joins TRBV24-1 and TRBJ1-2; D may be TRBD1 (6 bases). The source is an elderly man in good health. The specimen sequenced was blood. CDR3 DNA: TGTGCCACCAGGCCGGGGCAGGGGAACTATGGCTACACCTTC. Its protein product is CATRPGQGNYGYTF.